This TCR beta chain came from a study of response to subunit inactivated influenza vaccine. Whole-study findings and limits: The authors offered the suggestion that each seasonal influenza vaccination recruits few new T cells.

Concerning this clonotype: Its matching antigen is unknown.

CDR1 and CDR2 from the germline V gene are SQVTM and ANQGSEA. This CDR3 comprises 16 residues. V lost 3 bases and J 1 base, leaving 16 bases between the germline ends. TCRdb analysed the RT-PCR reads with MiXCR anew, one entry per CDR3 protein. The data hold about 610,000 distinct CDR3 sequences, with approximately 14% observed a single time. The clonotype originates from a man in his forties or fifties who received an inactivated influenza vaccine. Sequences were derived from PBMCs from blood, sampled less than 13 days after vaccination. The chain recombines TRBV29-1 with TRBJ2-1; maybe TRBD2 (6 bases). CDR3 sequence: CSVDSPPGASYNEQFF. In DNA form, the CDR3 reads TGCAGCGTTGATTCCCCCCCGGGAGCATCCTACAATGAGCAGTTCTTC.